The TCR beta chain under discussion was sequenced for a study of control samples from healthy donors and cancer patients. Germline CDR1 is SGHTA and CDR2 is FQGNSA. The CDR3 length is 17 residues. V was pared by 2 bases and J by 2 bases, with 15 bases between. TCRdb keeps only in-frame clones here, not all; method: immunoSEQ multiplex PCR. The profile shows more than 85,000 clones, around 85% of them singletons. Source material: PBMCs. The chain employs TRBV7-2 and TRBJ2-2; no reliable D call. This TCR was sampled from a man aged 65-85 years with lung cancer. CDR3 residues: CASSLIPAILNTGELFF. The DNA for the CDR3 is TGTGCCAGCAGCTTAATTCCAGCTATCCTAAACACCGGGGAGCTGTTTTTT. Complete variable domain (other parts from reference TRBV7-2 and TRBJ2-2): GAGVSQSPSNKVTEKGKDVELRCDPISGHTALYWYRQSLGQGLEFLIYFQGNSAPDKSGLPSDRFSAERTGGSVSTLTIQRTQQEDSAVYLCASSLIPAILNTGELFFGEGSRLTVL.